The 28 T cell receptor beta chains below come from one sample, sequenced in a study of PD-L1 blockade in urothelial cancer. Here immunoSEQ multiplex PCR was the method, and the copy in TCRdb shows in-frame clones only, minus some. The sample comprises around 66,000 clones, approximately 80% of which are singletons, and roughly 1.5% rests with the top ten. Described time point: pretreatment peripheral blood. Sequencing was performed on PBMCs, taken around atezolizumab (anti-PD-L1) treatment. The receptors stem from a man aged 65 to 79 with urothelial cancer.

V usage is TRBV20-1 and J usage is TRBJ2-7, with 7 positions matching TRBD1. V lost 4 bases and J lost 4; bases outside the gene matches: 1. The CDR3 loop spans 11 amino acids. CDR1 and CDR2 from the germline V gene are DFQATT and SNEGSKA (reference sequence). CDR3 protein: CSATRGYEQYF. The CDR3 nucleotides read TGCAGTGCTACCAGGGGGTACGAGCAGTACTTC.

The J gene is TRBJ2-3, the V gene TRBV2; a weak D match, TRBD2 (5 bases). The CDR3 spans 15 residues. Trimming took 7 bases from V and 6 from J, leaving 20 bases between them. CDR1 and CDR2 (germline): SNHLY, FYNNEI. The CDR3 loop reads CASTAGGWGSDTQYF. The CDR3 nucleotides read TGTGCCAGCACCGCGGGCGGGTGGGGTTCTGATACGCAGTATTTT.

As regards this clone: It is likely a read error, because the conserved phenylalanine at the end of the CDR3 is missing. It is unclear where the CDR3 begins or ends on the DNA, so no DNA is shown, and the CDR3 is as TCRdb lists it. The rearrangement joins TRBV7-9 to TRBJ2-7; the table assigns TRBD2, which was not confirmed against the DNA. Germline-derived CDR1 and CDR2 are SEHNR and FQNEAQ (reference sequence). The CDR3 is made up of 13 amino acids, end residues included. The CDR3: CASSSSLGLALHG.

The gene calls are TRBV5-6 and TRBJ1-3, with D perhaps TRBD1 (5 bases). The CDR3 extends over 16 amino acids. Deletions cut 0 bases from V and 0 bases from J, with 10 bases between. Germline CDR1 is SGHDT and CDR2 is YYEEEE. In DNA, the CDR3 is TGTGCCAGCAGCTTGGATTCAGGGCTCTCTGGAAACACCATATATTTT. This codes for CASSLDSGLSGNTIYF.

J is TRBJ1-3 and V is TRBV30, with D uncertain. Trimming removed 0 bases at V and 4 bases at J, with 13 bases between. Per germline, CDR1 GTSNPN and CDR2 SVGIG (reference sequence). The CDR3 consists of 15 residues. CDR3 coding DNA: TGTGCCTGGAGTGTACGGGCGGGCCAAGGAAACACCATATATTTT. Its translation is CAWSVRAGQGNTIYF.

This chain uses TRBV29-1 with TRBJ1-1; the D gene is possibly TRBD1 (6 bases). V was cut by 1 base and J by 4 bases, with 13 bases left in between. Germline V lookup: CDR1 SQVTM, CDR2 ANQGSEA. This CDR3 is 14 amino acids long. The CDR3 loop is CSVEVVQGSTEAFF. Here the CDR3 DNA reads TGCAGCGTTGAAGTAGTACAGGGCAGCACTGAAGCTTTCTTT.

The chain carries TRBV15 and TRBJ1-5; D is unresolved. Germline loops: CDR1 LNHNV, CDR2 YYDKDF (reference sequence). The V end lost 0 bases, the J end lost 4 bases, and 10 bases lay between the germline ends. The CDR3 runs to 15 residues. The chain's CDR3 is CATSRDAGTNQPQHF. DNA for the CDR3: TGTGCCACCAGCAGAGATGCTGGTACTAATCAGCCCCAGCATTTT.

The chain combines TRBV28 with TRBJ1-4, with 7 bases matching TRBD1. Per germline, CDR1 MDHEN and CDR2 SYDVKM. V shed 10 bases and J 8 bases; nucleotides not matched to a gene: 16. The CDR3 is made up of 15 amino acids. CDR3 in amino acids: CATKTPTGVMEKLFF. For the CDR3, the DNA is TGTGCCACCAAGACGCCAACAGGGGTAATGGAAAAACTGTTTTTT.

This clone was counted once. This chain links TRBV27 with TRBJ2-1; 12 positions agree with TRBD2. With 6 bases clipped from V and 7 bases from J, the junction kept 7 bases outside the gene matches. Looked up from germline, CDR1 is MNHEY and CDR2 is SMNVEV (reference sequence). The CDR3 sequence is 15 residues long. The CDR3 spells CASSYSSGRGNEQFF. CDR3 DNA sequence: TGTGCCAGCAGCTATTCTAGCGGGAGGGGGAATGAGCAGTTCTTC.

This rearrangement joins TRBV11-2 to TRBJ1-3; no clear D gene. CDR3 length equals 15 residues. Germline values: CDR1 SGHAT, CDR2 FQNNGV. V lost 2 bases and J 0 bases, leaving 8 bases between the germline ends. The CDR3 region is CASSLNRVSGNTIYF. CDR3 coding DNA: TGTGCCAGCAGCTTAAATCGGGTCTCTGGAAACACCATATATTTT.

This clone occurred once. The chain carries TRBV28 and TRBJ2-1; 7 bases are shared with TRBD1. The CDR3 sequence is 15 residues long. The germline V gene has CDR1 MDHEN and CDR2 SYDVKM. With 4 bases clipped from V and 8 bases from J, the junction kept 11 bases outside the gene matches. CDR3 nucleotide sequence: TGTGCCAGCAGTTCTCCGGGACAGTCGCATCATGAGCAGTTCTTC. Translation: CASSSPGQSHHEQFF. The whole variable domain, remainder taken from reference TRBV28 and TRBJ2-1, is DVKVTQSSRYLVKRTGEKVFLECVQDMDHENMFWYRQDPGLGLRLIYFSYDVKMKEKGDIPEGYSVSREKKERFSLILESASTNQTSMYLCASSSPGQSHHEQFFGPGTRLTVL.

The CDR3 bases are TGTGCCAGCAGAGAACAGGGGAAGGTCTCTGGAAACACCATATATTTT. Translation: CASREQGKVSGNTIYF. The chain carries TRBV28 and TRBJ1-3; 7 nucleotides agree with TRBD1. Germline CDR1 reads MDHEN; CDR2 reads SYDVKM. V lost 6 bases and J lost 0; bases outside the gene matches: 8. This CDR3 has 16 amino acids.

This chain connects TRBV2 to TRBJ1-5, with D maybe TRBD1 (6 bases). The germline CDR1 and CDR2 sequences are SNHLY and FYNNEI. Trimming left V 7 bases short and J 0 bases short, with 13 bases between. The CDR3 covers 15 residues. The CDR3 DNA is TGTGCCAGCAACCCAGGGGCAGGTAGCAATCAGCCCCAGCATTTT. This gives the protein CASNPGAGSNQPQHF. The full variable domain, with the rest looked up from reference TRBV2 and TRBJ1-5, is EPEVTQTPSHQVTQMGQEVILRCVPISNHLYFYWYRQILGQKVEFLVSFYNNEISEKSEIFDDQFSVERPDGSNFTLKIRSTKLEDSAMYFCASNPGAGSNQPQHFGDGTRLSIL.

The chain links TRBV28 to TRBJ1-3, with TRBD1 matching 7 bases. Trimming took 3 bases from V and 4 from J; bases not matched to a gene: 6. CDR1 is MDHEN, CDR2 SYDVKM, per germline. The CDR3 spans 15 residues. This chain's CDR3 is CASSFPTGHGNTIYF. The CDR3 DNA reads as TGTGCCAGCAGTTTCCCGACAGGGCACGGAAACACCATATATTTT.

The rearrangement links TRBV4-3 to TRBJ1-1; D unresolved. Deletions cut 0 bases from V and 3 bases from J, with 8 bases between. Germline lookup yields CDR1 LGHNA and CDR2 YSLEER. The CDR3 loop spans 14 amino acids. The CDR3 sequence is CASSQEYRHTEAFF. The CDR3 DNA sequence: TGCGCCAGCAGCCAAGAGTACAGACACACTGAAGCTTTCTTT.

This clone was recorded only once. The rearrangement joins TRBV4-2 to TRBJ2-7, with a possible D match to TRBD2 (6 bases). Germline V CDR1 and CDR2: LGHNA, YNFKEQ. With 0 bases removed from V and 3 bases from J, the gap between germline ends came to 9 bases. The CDR3 has 14 residues. The CDR3 sequence: CASSQEQAGYEQYF. CDR3 sequence (DNA): TGTGCCAGCAGCCAAGAGCAAGCGGGCTACGAGCAGTACTTC.

This clone has a single count. This chain joins TRBV9 and TRBJ2-3; D ambiguous. Germline CDR1 and CDR2: SGDLS and YYNGEE. Between the trimmed V and J ends, which lost 4 bases and 6 bases, there was a span of 9 bases. This CDR3 has 12 residues. The CDR3 reads CASSPPVDTQYF. Written as DNA, the CDR3 is TGTGCCAGCAGCCCGCCGGTGGATACGCAGTATTTT.

The chain combines TRBV11-2 with TRBJ2-5; D might be TRBD1 (5 bases). V dropped 2 bases and J dropped 4 bases, with 11 bases sitting between them. Germline CDR1 reads SGHAT; CDR2 reads FQNNGV. This CDR3 has 14 residues. CDR3 sequence (DNA): TGTGCCAGCAGCTTATTGGGGCAGCTAGAGACCCAGTACTTC. Translating it yields CASSLLGQLETQYF.

The chain couples TRBV14 to TRBJ1-1; tentative D call: TRBD1 (5 bases). Germline CDR1 and CDR2: SGHDN and FVKESK. There are 12 residues in the CDR3. The ends were cut back, 4 bases at V and 6 bases at J, with 9 bases in the middle. The CDR3 DNA reads as TGTGCCAGCAGCCCCATCAGGGCTGAAGCTTTCTTT. This codes for CASSPIRAEAFF.

DNA of the CDR3: TGCAGCGCGTGGGGCAGGACATACAATGAGCAGTTCTTC. Amino acid sequence: CSAWGRTYNEQFF. This chain links TRBV29-1 with TRBJ2-1; D is possibly TRBD1 (5 bases). V was pared by 7 bases and J by 4 bases, with 14 bases between. Germline CDR1 and CDR2: SQVTM and ANQGSEA. The CDR3 is made up of 13 amino acids.

This clone was seen a single time. This rearrangement joins TRBV10-2 to TRBJ1-5, with 7 bases lining up with TRBD1. CDR1 and CDR2 from the germline V gene are WSHSY and SAAADI. The V and J ends lost 3 bases and 0 bases, in that order; junction bases with no gene match: 8. The length of the CDR3 is 17 residues. CDR3 sequence reads: CASSDPGQRYSNQPQHF. CDR3 DNA: TGCGCCAGCAGTGACCCGGGACAGAGATATAGCAATCAGCCCCAGCATTTT.

The gene calls are TRBV7-2 and TRBJ1-3, with 9 bases matching TRBD1. With 7 bases clipped from V and 3 bases from J, the junction kept 7 bases outside the gene matches. Germline CDR1 is SGHTA and CDR2 is FQGNSA. This CDR3 is 15 amino acids long. CDR3 bases: TGTGCCAGCAACATGGGGACAGGGAGTGGAAACACCATATATTTT. It specifies CASNMGTGSGNTIYF. Drawing the rest from reference TRBV7-2 and TRBJ1-3, the complete variable domain is GAGVSQSPSNKVTEKGKDVELRCDPISGHTALYWYRQSLGQGLEFLIYFQGNSAPDKSGLPSDRFSAERTGGSVSTLTIQRTQQEDSAVYLCASNMGTGSGNTIYFGEGSWLTVV.

V is TRBV9 and J is TRBJ2-7; D gene unclear. V lost 0 bases and J 2 bases, leaving 9 bases between the germline ends. Germline V gives CDR1 SGDLS, CDR2 YYNGEE. There are 14 residues in the CDR3. CDR3 sequence (DNA): TGTGCCAGCAGCGTAGGAGGCTATGCCTACGAGCAGTACTTC. Residues: CASSVGGYAYEQYF.

This chain uses TRBV6-1 with TRBJ1-2, with 8 bases identical to TRBD1. The CDR3 consists of 14 residues. The trim removed 1 base at V and 9 bases at J, leaving 7 bases unmatched. In germline, CDR1 is MNHNS, CDR2 SASEGT. CDR3 DNA: TGTGCCAGCAGTGAAGGAACAGGGGGACTTAGCTACACCTTC. It specifies CASSEGTGGLSYTF.

The chain's CDR3 is CASRPGLGYNEQFF. CDR3 DNA: TGTGCCAGCAGACCGGGACTAGGCTACAATGAGCAGTTCTTC. The rearrangement uses TRBV5-6 and TRBJ2-1, with 8 bases fitting TRBD2. The CDR3 loop spans 14 amino acids. CDR1 SGHDT and CDR2 YYEEEE come from the germline V gene. With 5 bases clipped from V and 3 bases from J, the junction kept 4 bases outside the gene matches.

This chain connects TRBV4-1 to TRBJ1-5, with a possible D match to TRBD1 (5 bases). Looked up from germline, CDR1 is MGHRA and CDR2 is YSYEKL. V was trimmed by 1 base and J by 4 bases, leaving 11 bases between them. The CDR3 consists of 15 residues. CDR3 sequence (DNA): TGCGCCAGCAGCCAAGTGCAGGGTCCGAATCAGCCCCAGCATTTT. Translation gives CASSQVQGPNQPQHF.

V gene TRBV27 combines with J gene TRBJ1-4; 7 bases fit TRBD1. CDR1 MNHEY and CDR2 SMNVEV come from the germline V gene (reference sequence). Germline trimming cut 5 bases from V and 5 bases from J; bases unmatched to any gene: 8. This CDR3 contains 15 residues. This CDR3 reads CASSTGTDNNEKLFF. CDR3 bases: TGTGCCAGCAGTACCGGGACAGACAACAATGAAAAACTGTTTTTT.

This clone has just a few counts. The chain carries TRBV7-8 and TRBJ2-7; D not certain. The CDR3 consists of 15 residues. Germline V gene lookup returns CDR1 SGHVS and CDR2 FQNEAQ. V was cut by 2 bases and J by 6 bases, with 17 bases left in between. The CDR3 is CASSLYGSQRAEQYF. The CDR3 region has the DNA TGTGCCAGCAGCTTATACGGGTCTCAGAGAGCCGAGCAGTACTTC.